Listed here is a single T cell receptor beta chain. These data belong to a study of blood T cell repertoires in COVID-19. Study-level information: Sites across the United States, Italy and Spain contributed samples from acute and convalescent COVID-19.

Profiling relied on immunoSEQ multiplex PCR, and the TCRdb table lists in-frame clones only, not all of them. The sample yields about 180,000 clones, about 91% seen once. Trimming took 0 bases from V and 6 from J, leaving 9 bases between them. Per the germline V gene, CDR1 is MNHNS and CDR2 is SASEGT. CDR3 length equals 14 residues. What was sequenced was peripheral blood. The V call is TRBV6-1, the J call TRBJ1-5; D not resolved. The sequence was collected from a woman aged 25-40 years with acute or convalescent COVID-19. CDR3: CASSEAYEGQPQHF. DNA of the CDR3: TGTGCCAGCAGTGAAGCGTATGAGGGTCAGCCCCAGCATTTT.